The entry that follows covers one TCR beta chain sequence. Here immunoSEQ multiplex PCR was the method, and the copy in TCRdb shows in-frame clones only, minus some. The sample has roughly 200,000 clones; 87% are singletons. The data stem from a study of blood T cell repertoires in COVID-19. The overall study: The cDNA or gDNA used as material had been derived from T cells, B-cell-depleted T cells, or PBMCs.

This CDR3 has 17 amino acids. The germline gives CDR1 SGHTA, CDR2 FQGTGA. Losses at the gene ends were 0 bases for V and 5 bases for J; bases not matched to a gene: 9. V gene TRBV7-3 combines with J gene TRBJ2-2; 7 positions agree with TRBD1. The sequencing sample was made of peripheral blood. This receptor was identified in a woman under 30 who had recovered from COVID-19. CDR3 protein: CASSLTSAGGFTGELFF. The CDR3 nucleotides are TGTGCCAGCAGCTTAACGTCGGCAGGGGGTTTTACCGGGGAGCTGTTTTTT.